This passage covers 20 T cell receptor beta chains from one sample sequenced in a study of CD8 T cells in ankylosing spondylitis. Overall study results and limits: A TCR beta motif made of fewer than ten highly homologous variants seemed typical of ankylosing spondylitis blood.

Their target antigens are unknown. TCRdb passed the 5' RACE reads through MiXCR, listing each CDR3 protein once. Here the sample spans around 770,000 distinct CDR3 sequences, 15% to 20% being singletons. Sequencing was carried out using blood, either unsorted or a sorted T cell fraction (not recorded which). These receptor sequences come from a male donor with ankylosing spondylitis.

The rearrangement links TRBV7-9 to TRBJ2-3, with 7 nucleotides matching TRBD2. Per the germline V gene, CDR1 is SEHNR and CDR2 is FQNEAQ (reference sequence). The CDR3 spans 16 residues. J lost 6 bases, V lost 4 bases, and 13 bases had no gene match. The CDR3 DNA is TGTGCCAGCAGCTCCCCCGCGGGCCGGGGAGGGGATACGCAGTATTTT. Encoded protein: CASSSPAGRGGDTQYF. Supplemented by reference TRBV7-9 and TRBJ2-3, the full variable domain reads DTGVSQNPRHKITKRGQNVTFRCDPISEHNRLYWYRQTLGQGPEFLTYFQNEAQLEKSRLLSDRFSAERPKGSFSTLEIQRTEQGDSAMYLCASSSPAGRGGDTQYFGPGTRLTVL.

The chain combines TRBV5-1 with TRBJ1-1; the match to TRBD1 covers 7 bases. Losses at the gene ends were 0 bases for V and 4 bases for J; bases not matched to a gene: 6. The CDR3 is made up of 15 amino acids. In germline, CDR1 is SGHRS, CDR2 YFSETQ. This CDR3 reads CASSLVGGEGTEAFF. The CDR3 DNA reads TGCGCCAGCAGCTTGGTAGGGGGCGAGGGCACTGAAGCTTTCTTT.

V is TRBV27 and J is TRBJ2-7; the D gene is possibly TRBD2 (6 bases). V was trimmed by 3 bases and J by 4 bases, leaving 16 bases between them. The CDR3 sequence is 15 residues long. Germline V lookup: CDR1 MNHEY, CDR2 SMNVEV (reference sequence). In nucleotides, the CDR3 is TGTGCCAGCAGTTTTGCCGGGGGTTCGAGGTACGAGCAGTACTTC. Encoded protein: CASSFAGGSRYEQYF.

The rearrangement uses TRBV5-1 and TRBJ2-3; D is undetermined. Trimming pared 4 bases from V and 2 bases from J, leaving 11 bases between. Per the germline V gene, CDR1 is SGHRS and CDR2 is YFSETQ. The CDR3 consists of 14 residues. The CDR3 DNA reads TGCGCCAGCAGCCGGTCTAAAGACACAGATACGCAGTATTTT. Its translation: CASSRSKDTDTQYF.

In this sample, this clonotype turned up a few times. The rearrangement joins TRBV2 to TRBJ2-7, with D unresolved. The CDR3 has 16 residues. CDR1 is SNHLY and CDR2 is FYNNEI in the germline V gene. V dropped 3 bases and J dropped 2 bases, with 17 bases sitting between them. CDR3 DNA: TGTGCCAGCAGTGAGGATAGAGGTTTATGGCCCTACGAGCAGTACTTC. Protein sequence: CASSEDRGLWPYEQYF.

The chain recombines TRBV20-1 with TRBJ2-1, with D unclear. Germline CDR1 reads DFQATT; CDR2 reads SNEGSKA (reference sequence). Between the trimmed V and J ends, which lost 3 bases and 2 bases, there was a span of 14 bases. This CDR3 spans 15 amino acids. The CDR3 here is CSASDLDYAYNEQFF. The CDR3 region has the DNA TGCAGTGCTAGCGATCTAGATTACGCCTACAATGAGCAGTTCTTC.

The chain recombines TRBV5-6 with TRBJ1-2; D is unresolved. Germline V lookup: CDR1 SGHDT, CDR2 YYEEEE. The CDR3 spans 15 residues. V lost 0 bases and J 1 base, leaving 10 bases between the germline ends. The CDR3 DNA is TGTGCCAGCAGCTTGGCGGGTACCCTTAACTATGGCTACACCTTC. It yields the protein CASSLAGTLNYGYTF.

V gene TRBV12-3 or TRBV12-4 combines with J gene TRBJ2-2; D might be TRBD2 (6 bases). V lost 6 bases to trimming and J lost 6 bases, with 14 bases between them. The CDR3 is made up of 14 amino acids. In DNA form, the CDR3 reads TGTGCCAGCAGGCAGACGGGGGAGCCCGGGGAGCTGTTTTTT. Residues: CASRQTGEPGELFF.

The chain carries TRBV2 and TRBJ2-2; TRBD1 matches 12 bases. The junction had 6 bases not matched to a gene; V was cut back by 2 bases and J by 5 bases. The germline V gene has CDR1 SNHLY and CDR2 FYNNEI. This CDR3 spans 17 amino acids. CDR3 nucleotide sequence: TGTGCCAGCAGTGAAATGAGGGACAGGGGGCATACCGGGGAGCTGTTTTTT. Amino acids: CASSEMRDRGHTGELFF. Complete variable domain (other parts from reference TRBV2 and TRBJ2-2): EPEVTQTPSHQVTQMGQEVILRCVPISNHLYFYWYRQILGQKVEFLVSFYNNEISEKSEIFDDQFSVERPDGSNFTLKIRSTKLEDSAMYFCASSEMRDRGHTGELFFGEGSRLTVL.

CDR3 in amino acids: CASSSDRFGNSPLHF. The CDR3 coding sequence is TGTGCCAGCAGCTCAGACAGGTTCGGGAATTCACCCCTCCACTTT. The V call is TRBV7-9, the J call TRBJ1-6, with TRBD1 as a possible D gene (6 bases). Germline CDR1 SEHNR, CDR2 FQNEAQ (reference sequence). This CDR3 spans 15 amino acids. The V end was cut by 4 bases, the J end by 7 bases, with 14 bases between. Based on the CDR3 plus reference TRBV7-9 and TRBJ1-6, the full variable domain is DTGVSQNPRHKITKRGQNVTFRCDPISEHNRLYWYRQTLGQGPEFLTYFQNEAQLEKSRLLSDRFSAERPKGSFSTLEIQRTEQGDSAMYLCASSSDRFGNSPLHFGNGTRLTVT.

The chain couples TRBV3-1 to TRBJ2-2; 8 bases line up with TRBD2. From germline, CDR1 is LGHDT and CDR2 YNNKEL (reference sequence). CDR3 length equals 16 residues. The trim removed 0 bases at V and 7 bases at J, leaving 7 bases unmatched. The CDR3: CASSQEEREWYGELFF. Written as DNA, the CDR3 is TGTGCCAGCAGCCAAGAAGAGCGGGAGTGGTACGGGGAGCTGTTTTTT.

This clonotype was picked up one time. The V gene is TRBV12-3 or TRBV12-4, the J gene TRBJ2-1; 16 bases align to TRBD2. V lost 6 bases, J lost 14 bases, and 4 bases stayed unmatched. The CDR3 length is 13 residues. Written as DNA, the CDR3 is TGTGCCAGCAGCTCGGGACTAGCGGGAGGGGAGTTCTTC. It translates to CASSSGLAGGEFF.

V is TRBV18 and J is TRBJ1-6; 8 nucleotides agree with TRBD1. With V trimmed by 4 bases and J by 10 bases, 9 bases remained unmatched. CDR1 KGHSH and CDR2 LQKENI come from the germline V gene. CDR3 length: 15 residues. In DNA, the CDR3 is TGTGCCAGCTCACGGACAGGGTCTGAGGGATCACCCCTCCACTTT. It codes for CASSRTGSEGSPLHF.

A few counts support this clonotype. J is TRBJ2-4 and V is TRBV20-1; D possibly uses TRBD1 or TRBD2 (5 bases each). V lost 0 bases and J lost 0, with 12 bases in between. This CDR3 has 16 residues. Germline CDR1 DFQATT, CDR2 SNEGSKA (reference sequence). The CDR3 loop is CSAREKTGLAKNIQYF. The CDR3 bases are TGCAGTGCTAGAGAGAAAACAGGACTAGCCAAAAACATTCAGTACTTC.

This clonotype appeared a few times. This chain joins TRBV20-1 and TRBJ2-6; no firm D call. Trimming left V 6 bases short and J 2 bases short, with 5 bases between. CDR1 and CDR2 (germline): DFQATT, SNEGSKA (reference sequence). This CDR3 comprises 12 residues. The CDR3 region is CSATTGANVLTF. In DNA form, the CDR3 reads TGCAGTGCAACCACTGGGGCCAACGTCCTGACTTTC.

The chain uses TRBV27 and TRBJ1-1; no firm D call. Germline V CDR1 and CDR2: MNHEY, SMNVEV (reference sequence). The CDR3 loop spans 16 amino acids. The germline V and J ends were trimmed by 4 bases and 1 base, with 16 bases remaining between them. In nucleotides, the CDR3 is TGTGCCAGCAGTTCCACTCCGGGCCTACAGAACACTGAAGCTTTCTTT. Protein: CASSSTPGLQNTEAFF.

J is TRBJ2-1 and V is TRBV10-3; D might be TRBD2 (7 bases). CDR1 and CDR2 (germline): ENHRY, SYGVKD. Trimming removed 4 bases at V and 4 bases at J, with 14 bases between. The CDR3 is made up of 15 amino acids. CDR3 coding DNA: TGTGCCATCAGTGCGGGGGGCGGGGGATACAATGAGCAGTTCTTC. It translates to CAISAGGGGYNEQFF.

This chain connects TRBV20-1 to TRBJ2-1, with TRBD1 matching over 11 bases. Trimming cost V 0 bases and J 7 bases; bases outside gene matches: 14. The CDR3 is made up of 18 amino acids. Germline-derived CDR1 and CDR2 are DFQATT and SNEGSKA (reference sequence). The CDR3 region is CSARDLFNSGTGGNEQFF. The CDR3 nucleotides are TGCAGTGCTAGAGATCTTTTTAATTCCGGGACAGGGGGAAATGAGCAGTTCTTC.

The gene calls are TRBV9 and TRBJ2-2; D uncertain. There are 14 residues in the CDR3. Germline CDR1 is SGDLS and CDR2 is YYNGEE. V lost 1 base, J lost 0 bases, and 4 bases lay in between. The CDR3 nucleotides are TGTGCCAGCAGCGTACACTCGAACACCGGGGAGCTGTTTTTT. Encoded protein: CASSVHSNTGELFF.

The chain recombines TRBV6-1 with TRBJ2-5, with D possibly being TRBD2 (6 bases). CDR1 MNHNS and CDR2 SASEGT come from the germline V gene. The CDR3 has 15 amino acids. Trimming removed 6 bases from V and 1 base from J, with 15 bases in between. CDR3 region: CASRAGRSFQETQYF. The CDR3, as DNA: TGTGCCAGCAGGGCGGGGCGATCGTTCCAAGAGACCCAGTACTTC.